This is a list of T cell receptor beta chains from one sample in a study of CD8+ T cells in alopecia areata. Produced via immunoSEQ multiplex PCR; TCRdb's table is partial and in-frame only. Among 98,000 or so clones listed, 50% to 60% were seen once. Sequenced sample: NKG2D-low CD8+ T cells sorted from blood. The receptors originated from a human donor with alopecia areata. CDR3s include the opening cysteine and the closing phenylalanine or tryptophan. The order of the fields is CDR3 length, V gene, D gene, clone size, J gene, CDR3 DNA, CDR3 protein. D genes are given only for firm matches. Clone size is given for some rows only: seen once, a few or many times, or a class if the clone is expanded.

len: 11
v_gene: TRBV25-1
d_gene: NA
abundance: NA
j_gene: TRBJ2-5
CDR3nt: TGTGCCAGCAGTAGCTCGGAGGGCCAGTACTTC
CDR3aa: CASSSSEGQYF

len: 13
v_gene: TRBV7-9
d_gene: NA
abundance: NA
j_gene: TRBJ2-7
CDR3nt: TGTGCCAGCAGCCCAAGGGTGCAGCGCGAGCAGTACTTC
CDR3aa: CASSPRVQREQYF

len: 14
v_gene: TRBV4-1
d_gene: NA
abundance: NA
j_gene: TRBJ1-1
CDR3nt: TGCGCCAGCAGCCAAGGATTTTATAACACTGAAGCTTTCTTT
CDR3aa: CASSQGFYNTEAFF

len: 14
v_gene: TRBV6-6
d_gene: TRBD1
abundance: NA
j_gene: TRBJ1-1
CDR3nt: TGTGCCAGCAGTTACGAACCACAGGGGTCTGAAGCTTTCTTT
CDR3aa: CASSYEPQGSEAFF

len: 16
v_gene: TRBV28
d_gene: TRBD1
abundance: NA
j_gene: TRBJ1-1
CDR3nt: TGTGCCAGCAGTTTTCATCTCCGACAGGGTACCGATGAAGCTTTCTTT
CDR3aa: CASSFHLRQGTDEAFF

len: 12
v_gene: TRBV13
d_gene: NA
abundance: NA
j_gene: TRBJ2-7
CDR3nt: TGTGCCAGCAGCCCATCTCTTGGTGAGCAGTACTTC
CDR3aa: CASSPSLGEQYF

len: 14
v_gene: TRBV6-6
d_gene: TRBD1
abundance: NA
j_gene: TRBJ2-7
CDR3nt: TGTGCCAGCAGTAACCGGGACAGGGGCTACGAGCAGTACTTC
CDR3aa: CASSNRDRGYEQYF

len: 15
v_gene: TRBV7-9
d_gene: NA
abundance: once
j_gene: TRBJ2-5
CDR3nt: TGTGCCAGCAGCTTACCGATTCAGGAACGAGAGACCCAGTACTTC
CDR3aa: CASSLPIQERETQYF

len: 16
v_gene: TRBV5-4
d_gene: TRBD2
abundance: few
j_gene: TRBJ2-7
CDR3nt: TGTGCCAGCAGCTTCGCTAGCGGGAGAGGTTTGTACGAGCAGTACTTC
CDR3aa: CASSFASGRGLYEQYF

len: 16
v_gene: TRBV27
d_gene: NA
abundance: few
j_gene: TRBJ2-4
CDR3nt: TGTGCCAGCAGTTTATCGATCGGGGGAGCCAAAAACATTCAGTACTTC
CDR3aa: CASSLSIGGAKNIQYF

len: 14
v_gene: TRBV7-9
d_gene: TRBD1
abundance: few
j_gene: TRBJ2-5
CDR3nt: TGTGCCAGCAGCTTAACAGGGGTGGGAGAGACCCAGTACTTC
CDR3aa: CASSLTGVGETQYF

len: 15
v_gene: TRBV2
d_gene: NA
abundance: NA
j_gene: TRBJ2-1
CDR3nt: TGTGCCAGATTACCCTTGGACAGCTCCTACAATGAGCAGTTCTTC
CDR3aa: CARLPLDSSYNEQFF

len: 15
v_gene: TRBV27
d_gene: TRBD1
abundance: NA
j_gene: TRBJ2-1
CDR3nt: TGTGCCAGCAGTTTCGGGACAGGGTGGAACAATGAGCAGTTCTTC
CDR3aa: CASSFGTGWNNEQFF

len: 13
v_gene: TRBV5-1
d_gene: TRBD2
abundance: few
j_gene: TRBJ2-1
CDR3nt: TGCGCCAGCAGCTTGGTAGCGGGGAGAGAGCAGTTCTTC
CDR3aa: CASSLVAGREQFF

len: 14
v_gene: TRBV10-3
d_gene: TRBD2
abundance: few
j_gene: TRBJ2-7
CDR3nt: TGTGCCATCTCCCGAGCGGGAGGGTCCTACGAGCAGTACTTC
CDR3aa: CAISRAGGSYEQYF

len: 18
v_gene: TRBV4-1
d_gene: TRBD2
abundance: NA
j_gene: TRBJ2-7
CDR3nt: TGCGCCAGCAGCCAAGCGATTAGCGGGAGCGCAAGCTCCTACGAGCAGTACTTC
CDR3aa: CASSQAISGSASSYEQYF

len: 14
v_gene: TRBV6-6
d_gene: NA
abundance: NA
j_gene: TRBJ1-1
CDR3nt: TGTGCCAGCTGCCCCCTGGCGGGGAACACTGAAGCTTTCTTT
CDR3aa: CASCPLAGNTEAFF

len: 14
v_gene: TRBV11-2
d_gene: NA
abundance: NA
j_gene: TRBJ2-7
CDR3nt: TGTGCCAGCAGCTTACCGGACCTTCCCTACGAGCAGTACTTC
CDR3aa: CASSLPDLPYEQYF

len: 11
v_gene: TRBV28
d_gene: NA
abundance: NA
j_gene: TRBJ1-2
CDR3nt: TGTGCCAGCAGTTCCAGGGCCGGCTACACCTTC
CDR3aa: CASSSRAGYTF

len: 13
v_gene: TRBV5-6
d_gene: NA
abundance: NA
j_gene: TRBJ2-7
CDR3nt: TGTGCCAGCAGCCCCGGCCAATTCTACGAGCAGTACTTC
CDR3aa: CASSPGQFYEQYF

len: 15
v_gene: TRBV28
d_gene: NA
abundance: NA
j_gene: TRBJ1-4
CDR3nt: TGTGCCAGCAGCTCCCGGCGGGAGGTGAATGAAAAACTGTTTTTT
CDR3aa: CASSSRREVNEKLFF

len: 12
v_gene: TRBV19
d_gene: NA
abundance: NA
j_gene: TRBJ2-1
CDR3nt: TGTGCCAGTAGTATAGGAGCCAATGAGCAGTTCTTC
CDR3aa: CASSIGANEQFF